What follows are 16 T cell receptor beta chains derived from one specimen sequenced in a study of T-cell memory formation after mild COVID-19. TCRdb re-analysed the 5' RACE reads in MiXCR, keeping a single row per CDR3 protein. The table includes some 190,000 distinct CDR3 sequences, around 16% detected once. Sequences were obtained from PBMCs or a T cell subset sorted from them (not recorded which). These receptors originate from an adult woman who had mild COVID-19 (a few samples of this study predate the infection). Cell type and time point are not known.

This clonotype was picked up a small number of times. The V call is TRBV3-1, the J call TRBJ1-1, with 8 bases that match TRBD1. CDR3 length equals 14 residues. The J segment lost 4 bases and the V segment lost 4 bases, leaving 5 bases of the junction unmatched. Germline V gives CDR1 LGHDT, CDR2 YNNKEL (reference sequence). CDR3 bases: TGTGCCAGCAGCCTCAGGGGGCAGGGCACTGAAGCTTTCTTT. This encodes CASSLRGQGTEAFF.

There are many counts of this clonotype. J is TRBJ1-2 and V is TRBV12-3 or TRBV12-4; 7 bases map to TRBD1. The V and J ends lost 2 bases and 8 bases, in that order; junction bases with no gene match: 11. The CDR3 runs 15 residues. CDR3 sequence: CASSLSTGARGGYTF. The CDR3 coding sequence is TGTGCCAGCAGTTTAAGTACAGGGGCAAGAGGAGGCTACACCTTC.

The chain carries TRBV29-1 and TRBJ1-1; 8 positions match TRBD1. CDR3 length: 13 amino acids. After removal of 2 bases from V and 7 bases from J, the junction contained 6 bases not matched to a gene. Germline V lookup: CDR1 SQVTM, CDR2 ANQGSEA. The CDR3 loop is CSVEQGAKGEAFF. Written as DNA, the CDR3 is TGCAGCGTTGAACAGGGGGCCAAGGGTGAAGCTTTCTTT.

This clonotype was counted only a few times. CDR3 sequence reads: CASVRDRGPETQYF. CDR3 nucleotides: TGTGCCAGCGTAAGGGACAGGGGCCCTGAGACGCAGTATTTT. V and J are TRBV6-1 and TRBJ2-3; 10 nucleotides match TRBD1. CDR3 size: 14 residues. Per germline, CDR1 MNHNS and CDR2 SASEGT. V lost 8 bases, J lost 9 bases, and 11 bases stayed unmatched.

This clonotype appeared many times. The V call is TRBV24-1, the J call TRBJ2-3; D unresolved. This CDR3 has 13 amino acids. The germline gives CDR1 KGHDR, CDR2 SFDVKD. Trimming removed 7 bases at V and 4 bases at J, with 11 bases between. The CDR3 sequence: CATSDPLADTQYF. The CDR3, as DNA: TGTGCCACCAGCGACCCCTTAGCAGATACGCAGTATTTT.

The sample holds a few counts of this clonotype. This chain joins TRBV12-3 or TRBV12-4 and TRBJ1-5, with 7 bases matching TRBD1. This CDR3 has 13 residues. The ends lost 6 bases at V and 2 bases at J; junction bases unmatched: 1. CDR3 bases: TGTGCCAGCAGCGGGACAGGCAATCAGCCCCAGCATTTT. Encoded protein: CASSGTGNQPQHF.

The chain carries TRBV27 and TRBJ1-2, with 8 bases matching TRBD1. Germline V CDR1 and CDR2: MNHEY, SMNVEV (reference sequence). The V segment lost 0 bases and the J segment 5 bases; nucleotides outside the gene matches: 11. This CDR3 is built from 17 residues. Written as DNA, the CDR3 is TGTGCCAGCAGTTTATCTCAACGACAGGGGATGAGTTATGGCTACACCTTC. It encodes CASSLSQRQGMSYGYTF.

The rearrangement links TRBV12-3 or TRBV12-4 to TRBJ1-1; 7 bases line up with TRBD1. Trimming cost V 5 bases and J 1 base; bases outside gene matches: 4. The CDR3 contains 14 residues. The CDR3: CASSRGTENTEAFF. The CDR3 coding sequence is TGTGCCAGCAGTCGTGGGACAGAGAACACTGAAGCTTTCTTT.

This clonotype turned up a few times. One junction end disagrees with the germline gene, perhaps due to a read error. The J gene is TRBJ2-7, the V gene TRBV10-3, with D perhaps TRBD1 (6 bases). Germline lookup yields CDR1 ENHRY and CDR2 SYGVKD. The CDR3 sequence is 11 residues long. The CDR3 loop is CAISEGTRIDF. DNA of the CDR3: TGTGCCATCAGTGAGGGGACAAGGATCGACTTC.

This clonotype was seen a few times. The V gene is TRBV5-1, the J gene TRBJ2-7, with TRBD2 as a possible D gene (5 bases). The CDR3 runs 14 residues. The V gene's germline CDR1 is SGHRS and CDR2 YFSETQ. Deletions cut 4 bases from V and 4 bases from J, with 15 bases between. CDR3 DNA: TGCGCCAGCAGCCCTCAAGGACTGGCGTACGAGCAGTACTTC. It codes for CASSPQGLAYEQYF. Drawing the rest from reference TRBV5-1 and TRBJ2-7, the complete variable domain is KAGVTQTPRYLIKTRGQQVTLSCSPISGHRSVSWYQQTPGQGLQFLFEYFSETQRNKGNFPGRFSGRQFSNSRSEMNVSTLELGDSALYLCASSPQGLAYEQYFGPGTRLTVT.

In its sample, this clonotype was seen a few times. The CDR3 loop reads CASTLTGSDNEQFF. In DNA form, the CDR3 reads TGTGCCAGCACCCTGACAGGTTCGGACAATGAGCAGTTCTTC. The chain is built from TRBV7-9 and TRBJ2-1, with TRBD1 as a possible D gene (6 bases). V was clipped by 7 bases and J by 5 bases, with 15 bases between them. The CDR3 has 14 residues. The germline CDR1 and CDR2 sequences are SEHNR and FQNEAQ (reference sequence).

The rearrangement joins TRBV24-1 to TRBJ2-1; D unclear. The CDR3 consists of 12 residues. CDR1 and CDR2 (germline): KGHDR, SFDVKD. V lost 0 bases and J lost 11, with 7 bases in between. Here the CDR3 reads CATSDLPGKQFF. As DNA, the CDR3 is TGTGCCACCAGTGATTTGCCCGGAAAGCAGTTCTTC.

This clonotype was observed a handful of times. This sequence joins TRBV12-3 or TRBV12-4 and TRBJ2-7, with 7 nucleotides matching TRBD2. The trim removed 6 bases at V and 0 bases at J, leaving 8 bases unmatched. The CDR3 has 15 amino acids. CDR3 region: CASRMTSRYSYEQYF. The DNA for the CDR3 is TGTGCCAGCAGGATGACTAGCCGGTACTCCTACGAGCAGTACTTC.

This clonotype showed up just a few times. CDR3 protein: CASTFRDTTKPYEQYF. The CDR3 bases are TGTGCCAGCACCTTCAGAGACACCACAAAGCCCTACGAGCAGTACTTC. The chain uses TRBV7-2 and TRBJ2-7; no definite D call. Trimming cost V 7 bases and J 2 bases, with 21 bases left between them. CDR3 length: 16 residues. Germline loops: CDR1 SGHTA, CDR2 FQGNSA.

The chain recombines TRBV7-3 with TRBJ1-2, with D perhaps matching TRBD1 (5 bases). This CDR3 has 15 residues. Germline V gene sequence: CDR1 SGHTA, CDR2 FQGTGA. Trimming removed 1 base at V and 8 bases at J, with 17 bases between. CDR3 sequence (DNA): TGTGCCAGCAGCTTAATCCCCAGGGACCGGGGCGGCTACACCTTC. It is translated as CASSLIPRDRGGYTF.

This clonotype was counted ten times or more. This rearrangement joins TRBV7-9 to TRBJ2-7; 8 bases line up with TRBD1. Trimming at V came to 5 bases and at J to 4 bases, leaving 1 base not matched to a gene. Germline V lookup: CDR1 SEHNR, CDR2 FQNEAQ (reference sequence). This CDR3 is 12 amino acids long. The CDR3: CASSRQGYEQYF. CDR3 DNA sequence: TGTGCCAGCAGCCGACAGGGGTACGAGCAGTACTTC.